This TCR beta chain was identified in a study of T cells after yellow fever vaccination. This CDR3 has 13 residues. The ends were cut back, 9 bases at V and 2 bases at J, with 12 bases in the middle. TCRdb analysed the 5' RACE reads with MiXCR anew, one entry per CDR3 protein. There are around 600,000 distinct CDR3 sequences in the sample; 10% to 15% occur only once, and about 16% lies in the top ten. The sequenced sample was PBMCs, obtained on the day of the yellow fever booster vaccination. The chain links TRBV12-3 or TRBV12-4 to TRBJ2-3, with D possibly TRBD2 on 5 matching bases. This clonotype was obtained from a man aged 25 to 40 who received the YFV17D yellow fever vaccine. CDR3 bases: TGTGCCAGTAGAGGGTCCCTCACAGATACGCAGTATTTT. This codes for CASRGSLTDTQYF.